The 9 T cell receptor beta chains presented below share a single source sample, sequenced in a study of neoadjuvant nivolumab and ipilimumab in lung cancer. Produced via immunoSEQ multiplex PCR; TCRdb's table is partial and in-frame only. Among about 30,000 clones listed, around 80% were seen once. The source material was tumor tissue, sampled after neoadjuvant nivolumab, alone or with ipilimumab, at or shortly before surgery. These receptors all come from an adult with non-small cell lung cancer.

The V call is TRBV30, the J call TRBJ2-1; a possible D gene is TRBD2 (7 bases). The CDR3 runs 14 residues. The V gene lost 4 bases and the J gene lost 1 base, with 11 bases spanning the gap. CDR1 and CDR2 (germline): GTSNPN, SVGIG (reference sequence). The CDR3 sequence is CAWTRGASYNEQFF. Here the CDR3 DNA reads TGTGCCTGGACTCGGGGGGCTTCCTACAATGAGCAGTTCTTC.

The genes are TRBV7-2 and TRBJ2-5; 7 bases map to TRBD1. Germline V lookup: CDR1 SGHTA, CDR2 FQGNSA. There are 14 residues in the CDR3. V trimming: 8 bases; J trimming: 5 bases; junction bases outside the gene matches: 11. The CDR3 reads CASGSTTGVETQYF. The CDR3 DNA reads as TGTGCCAGCGGCTCGACCACAGGGGTGGAGACCCAGTACTTC.

This clone was seen just once. The chain links TRBV19 to TRBJ2-3; 8 nucleotides match TRBD1. CDR3 length: 15 amino acids. Germline CDR1 LNHDA, CDR2 SQIVND (reference sequence). The V and J ends lost 3 bases and 2 bases, in that order; junction bases with no gene match: 4. The CDR3 protein is CASSIMDRVTDTQYF. The CDR3 DNA is TGTGCCAGTAGTATCATGGACAGGGTCACAGATACGCAGTATTTT.

CDR3 bases: TGTGCCAGCAGTCTAAATCTGGGGTACGAGCAGTACTTC. Protein: CASSLNLGYEQYF. This chain joins TRBV27 and TRBJ2-7, with no clear D. Trimming removed 5 bases from V and 4 bases from J, with 12 bases in between. CDR1 is MNHEY, CDR2 SMNVEV, per germline (reference sequence). The CDR3 is 13 residues long.

This rearrangement joins TRBV6-1 to TRBJ1-6; D is unclear. The germline V gene has CDR1 MNHNS and CDR2 SASEGT. CDR3 length: 15 amino acids. Trimming removed 7 bases from V and 6 bases from J, with 16 bases in between. The CDR3 bases are TGTGCCAGCACCCTGACTGTCAGAAGTAATTCACCCCTCCACTTT. Amino acid sequence: CASTLTVRSNSPLHF.

The V and J genes are TRBV7-2 and TRBJ1-1; D possibly corresponds to TRBD1 (6 bases). Germline loops: CDR1 SGHTA, CDR2 FQGNSA. V lost 6 bases and J 5 bases, leaving 16 bases between the germline ends. The CDR3 covers 14 residues. The chain's CDR3 is CASSFNLQGTEAFF. The CDR3 DNA is TGTGCCAGCAGTTTCAACCTACAGGGAACTGAAGCTTTCTTT.

CDR3 DNA: TGTGCCAGCAGCTTGGAGACAGGGGGCGAAGCCAAAAACATTCAGTACTTC. It codes for CASSLETGGEAKNIQYF. The chain recombines TRBV5-6 with TRBJ2-4; 10 bases match TRBD1. Unmatched junction bases numbered 3, after V lost 0 bases and J lost 0 bases. The CDR3 loop spans 17 amino acids. Germline loops: CDR1 SGHDT, CDR2 YYEEEE.

This chain joins TRBV29-1 and TRBJ1-1; D may be TRBD1 (5 bases). From germline, CDR1 is SQVTM and CDR2 ANQGSEA. Trimming stripped 7 bases from V and 11 bases from J, with 17 bases between. The CDR3 has 11 residues. The CDR3 loop is CSASRGAGAFF. CDR3 bases: TGCAGCGCCTCCCGGGGAGCAGGGGCTTTCTTT.

The chain recombines TRBV6-7 with TRBJ2-7; D not resolved. TRBV6-7 is known as an ORF, though its function is uncertain. The CDR3 spans 14 residues. Trimming stripped 2 bases from V and 2 bases from J, with 10 bases between. The CDR3 region is CASSYGIEPYEQYF. In nucleotides, the CDR3 is TGTGCCAGCAGTTACGGGATCGAACCCTACGAGCAGTACTTC.